Sequencing of this T cell receptor (beta chain) was carried out in a study of blood T cell repertoires in COVID-19. Profiled with immunoSEQ multiplex PCR; TCRdb holds only in-frame clones, not every one. The profile shows 130,000 to 150,000 clones, around 81% of them singletons. Sequences were obtained from peripheral blood. The TCR sequence derives from a woman in her thirties or forties with active or convalescent COVID-19.

Here the CDR3 reads CASSSQGTAKNIQYF. The DNA of the CDR3 is TGTGCCAGCAGTTCACAGGGGACGGCCAAAAACATTCAGTACTTC. The gene calls are TRBV7-9 and TRBJ2-4, with TRBD1 identical over 7 bases. The CDR3 covers 15 residues. Germline V CDR1 and CDR2: SEHNR, FQNEAQ (reference sequence). V lost 6 bases and J lost 1; bases outside the gene matches: 6.